Presented here are 32 T cell receptor beta chains from one specimen sequenced in a study of PD-1 blockade in classical Hodgkin lymphoma. Stated time point: cycle 4 day 1 (C4D1), after six to seven weeks of nivolumab. After autologous stem cell transplantation all patients relapsed, and prior brentuximab vedotin exposure differed between cohorts. From thawed PBMCs, CD4+ T cells were purified using magnetic negative selection. This table comes from immunoSEQ multiplex PCR, and its TCRdb copy is limited to in-frame clones, with some not included. The sample consists of 30,000 to 40,000 clones, 92% of them appearing once. The source material was CD4+ T cells from blood, sampled before the fourth cycle of nivolumab. The source of these receptors is a human donor with classical Hodgkin lymphoma.

CDR3 sequence (DNA): TGCAGCGTTGAGCCGGGAAATCAGGCTTTCTTT. It is translated as CSVEPGNQAFF. This chain links TRBV29-1 with TRBJ1-1; D not resolved. The CDR3 consists of 11 residues. Looked up from germline, CDR1 is SQVTM and CDR2 is ANQGSEA. Trimming shortened V by 3 bases and J by 11 bases, and 13 bases separated the two germline ends. The full variable domain, its missing parts supplied by reference TRBV29-1 and TRBJ1-1, is SAVISQKPSRDICQRGTSLTIQCQVDSQVTMMFWYRQQPGQSLTLIATANQGSEATYESGFVIDKFPISRPNLTFSTLTVSNMSPEDSSIYLCSVEPGNQAFFGQGTRLTVV.

The chain is built from TRBV11-2 and TRBJ2-1; D is unresolved. The CDR3 has 13 residues. Germline V gene lookup returns CDR1 SGHAT and CDR2 FQNNGV. V shed 7 bases and J shed 7 bases, with 14 bases lying between them. DNA for the CDR3: TGTGCCAGCACCAATGGCTGGCTTAATGAGCAGTTCTTC. Its translation: CASTNGWLNEQFF.

V gene TRBV18 combines with J gene TRBJ2-3; D gene uncertain. The CDR3 is 14 amino acids. V dropped 4 bases and J dropped 2 bases, with 10 bases sitting between them. The germline CDR1 and CDR2 sequences are KGHSH and LQKENI. Here the CDR3 DNA reads TGTGCCAGCTCACTCGGCAGCTACACAGATACGCAGTATTTT. It yields the protein CASSLGSYTDTQYF.

In its sample, this clone was seen once. The rearrangement uses TRBV7-9 and TRBJ2-7; weak D call: TRBD2 (6 bases). The CDR3 loop spans 15 amino acids. The germline V gene has CDR1 SEHNR and CDR2 FQNEAQ (reference sequence). The ends were cut back, 1 base at V and 2 bases at J, with 12 bases in the middle. The CDR3 reads CASSLDWGEAYEQYF. CDR3 in DNA: TGTGCCAGCAGCTTAGACTGGGGGGAGGCCTACGAGCAGTACTTC. Complete variable domain (other parts from reference TRBV7-9 and TRBJ2-7): DTGVSQNPRHKITKRGQNVTFRCDPISEHNRLYWYRQTLGQGPEFLTYFQNEAQLEKSRLLSDRFSAERPKGSFSTLEIQRTEQGDSAMYLCASSLDWGEAYEQYFGPGTRLTVT.

The V and J genes are TRBV15 and TRBJ2-2; 12 nucleotides line up with TRBD2. CDR1 and CDR2 from the germline V gene are LNHNV and YYDKDF (reference sequence). The J segment lost 6 bases and the V segment lost 0 bases, leaving 5 bases of the junction unmatched. The CDR3 contains 17 residues. The chain's CDR3 is CATSRDVTSGSPGELFF. The CDR3 DNA sequence: TGTGCCACCAGCAGAGACGTGACTAGCGGGAGTCCCGGGGAGCTGTTTTTT.

This sequence joins TRBV5-1 and TRBJ1-1; D uncertain. Between the trimmed V and J ends, which lost 0 bases and 6 bases, there was a span of 9 bases. The germline V gene encodes CDR1 SGHRS and CDR2 YFSETQ. This CDR3 region has 13 residues. DNA for the CDR3: TGCGCCAGCAGCTTGGCCGGGTTCGCTGAAGCTTTCTTT. Its protein is CASSLAGFAEAFF. The full variable domain, with the rest looked up from reference TRBV5-1 and TRBJ1-1, is KAGVTQTPRYLIKTRGQQVTLSCSPISGHRSVSWYQQTPGQGLQFLFEYFSETQRNKGNFPGRFSGRQFSNSRSEMNVSTLELGDSALYLCASSLAGFAEAFFGQGTRLTVV.

The chain is built from TRBV30 and TRBJ1-2; D is unresolved. Germline CDR1 reads GTSNPN; CDR2 reads SVGIG (reference sequence). The CDR3 runs to 13 residues. V was pared by 5 bases and J by 3 bases, with 13 bases between. The CDR3 coding sequence is TGTGCCTGGGGTGCTCGGAGGGACTATGGCTACACCTTC. Its protein is CAWGARRDYGYTF.

The chain employs TRBV10-1 and TRBJ2-7, with 8 nucleotides matching TRBD2. In germline, CDR1 is WNHNN, CDR2 SYGVQD (reference sequence). V lost 3 bases and J lost 0; bases outside the gene matches: 4. This CDR3 is built from 15 residues. CDR3 coding DNA: TGCGCCAGCAGTGATCAACTAGCGGCCTCCTACGAGCAGTACTTC. It translates to CASSDQLAASYEQYF.

The V and J genes are TRBV5-6 and TRBJ2-7, with 9 bases identical to TRBD1. This CDR3 comprises 13 residues. With 4 bases clipped from V and 4 bases from J, the junction kept 3 bases outside the gene matches. CDR1 is SGHDT and CDR2 is YYEEEE in the germline V gene. The CDR3 coding sequence is TGTGCCAGCAGCCCGGACAGGGGTTACGAGCAGTACTTC. Translating gives CASSPDRGYEQYF.

The genes are TRBV29-1 and TRBJ1-1; the D is unclear. The CDR3 is 11 amino acids. Trimming cost V 5 bases and J 2 bases, with 6 bases left between them. Germline loops: CDR1 SQVTM, CDR2 ANQGSEA. The CDR3 region is CSVSSNTEAFF. The CDR3 coding sequence is TGCAGCGTTTCGTCTAACACTGAAGCTTTCTTT.

In DNA, the CDR3 is TGTGCCAGCAGCTTCCCCGGCGGGAAAGTGAAAACAGATACGCAGTATTTT. This sequence encodes CASSFPGGKVKTDTQYF. This chain links TRBV7-8 with TRBJ2-3, with D perhaps TRBD2 (6 bases). This CDR3 spans 17 amino acids. Germline V gene sequence: CDR1 SGHVS, CDR2 FQNEAQ. V gave up 3 bases and J gave up 3 bases, with 19 bases separating them.

The V and J genes are TRBV29-1 and TRBJ2-2, with a weak D call TRBD2 (5 bases). The CDR3 runs to 17 residues. Per the germline V gene, CDR1 is SQVTM and CDR2 is ANQGSEA. V lost 4 bases to trimming and J lost 6 bases, with 24 bases between them. CDR3 region: CSVVLGLPGMVAGELFF. In DNA form, the CDR3 reads TGCAGCGTTGTCTTAGGCCTCCCGGGAATGGTAGCCGGGGAGCTGTTTTTT.

The rearrangement joins TRBV30 to TRBJ2-1; TRBD1 or TRBD2 may be the D gene (5 bases each). The CDR3 runs 14 residues. Germline loops: CDR1 GTSNPN, CDR2 SVGIG (reference sequence). With 2 bases removed from V and 5 bases from J, the gap between germline ends came to 13 bases. CDR3 bases: TGTGCCTGGAGTCCTGGGACGGCAAACAATGAGCAGTTCTTC. This translates into CAWSPGTANNEQFF.

The genes are TRBV27 and TRBJ1-4; the D gene is possibly TRBD1 (6 bases). Germline CDR1 and CDR2: MNHEY and SMNVEV (reference sequence). CDR3 length: 16 amino acids. V was cut by 5 bases and J by 8 bases, with 21 bases left in between. Written as DNA, the CDR3 is TGTGCCAGCAGTCATCTACGGGGGCCGGGGGAGGAAAAACTGTTTTTT. Translated, it gives CASSHLRGPGEEKLFF.

The count of this clone is one. The chain couples TRBV27 to TRBJ1-5, with TRBD1 matching 8 bases. This CDR3 region has 14 residues. The junction had 6 bases not matched to a gene; V was cut back by 8 bases and J by 3 bases. CDR1 and CDR2 (germline): MNHEY, SMNVEV (reference sequence). DNA of the CDR3: TGTGCCAGCGGCAGACAGGGGATCAATCAGCCCCAGCATTTT. Protein: CASGRQGINQPQHF.

The sample holds one count of this clone. The V and J genes are TRBV7-9 and TRBJ2-1; possibly TRBD1 for D (6 bases). The CDR3 contains 13 residues. Germline V gene data show CDR1 as SEHNR and CDR2 as FQNEAQ (reference sequence). Trimming stripped 1 base from V and 9 bases from J, with 10 bases between. The CDR3 spells CASSLVQGSEQFF. The DNA of the CDR3 is TGTGCCAGCAGCTTAGTTCAGGGGAGTGAGCAGTTCTTC.

This rearrangement joins TRBV30 to TRBJ2-1, with D possibly called TRBD1 or TRBD2 (5 bases each). The V gene's germline CDR1 is GTSNPN and CDR2 SVGIG (reference sequence). V was cut by 4 bases and J by 10 bases, with 23 bases left in between. This CDR3 is 15 amino acids long. CDR3 in DNA: TGTGCCTGGACCCTACTGGACTCACCCTGGGGGGAGCAGTTCTTC. Its protein product is CAWTLLDSPWGEQFF.

The chain uses TRBV5-1 and TRBJ2-5; D is possibly TRBD2 (5 bases). Germline lookup yields CDR1 SGHRS and CDR2 YFSETQ. This CDR3 region has 16 residues. V was clipped by 3 bases and J by 0 bases, with 15 bases between them. CDR3 region: CASSWPSFGDQETQYF. In nucleotides, the CDR3 is TGCGCCAGCAGCTGGCCTAGCTTTGGGGACCAAGAGACCCAGTACTTC.

The rearrangement uses TRBV28 and TRBJ1-1; possible D gene TRBD1, 5 bases. Germline V lookup: CDR1 MDHEN, CDR2 SYDVKM. Trimming removed 3 bases at V and 4 bases at J, with 12 bases between. The CDR3 has 14 residues. The DNA of the CDR3 is TGTGCCAGCAGTTTCTTCGGGGCGCCCACTGAAGCTTTCTTT. It encodes CASSFFGAPTEAFF.

The gene calls are TRBV6-1 and TRBJ1-2; 8 bases match TRBD1. Looked up from germline, CDR1 is MNHNS and CDR2 is SASEGT. The CDR3 length is 14 residues. V lost 7 bases, J lost 13 bases, and 17 bases stayed unmatched. In DNA, the CDR3 is TGTGCCAGCACCGTAGACTTATGGACAGGGAGTCCCACCTTC. Its translation is CASTVDLWTGSPTF.

V usage is TRBV5-1 and J usage is TRBJ2-7; 9 nucleotides line up with TRBD1. There are 15 residues in the CDR3. V lost 3 bases to trimming and J lost 5 bases; unmatched junction nucleotides: 9. CDR1 is SGHRS and CDR2 is YFSETQ in the germline V gene. CDR3 protein: CASSSQLQGAHEQYF. Here the CDR3 DNA reads TGCGCCAGCAGCTCCCAACTACAGGGGGCACACGAGCAGTACTTC.

The chain joins TRBV6-1 to TRBJ2-7, with TRBD1 matching over 10 bases. The CDR3 consists of 15 residues. Germline V gene lookup returns CDR1 MNHNS and CDR2 SASEGT. Losses at the gene ends were 3 bases for V and 7 bases for J; bases not matched to a gene: 9. CDR3 bases: TGTGCCAGCAGTGAGCCGGGACAGGGGATTCGGGAGCAGTACTTC. Its translation: CASSEPGQGIREQYF.

The J gene is TRBJ1-1, the V gene TRBV20-1; D is undetermined. The germline gives CDR1 DFQATT, CDR2 SNEGSKA (reference sequence). The V gene lost 3 bases and the J gene lost 8 bases, with 4 bases spanning the gap. This CDR3 spans 9 amino acids. CDR3 nucleotides: TGCAGTGCTAGGGGCGAAGCTTTCTTT. It is translated as CSARGEAFF.

The chain joins TRBV28 to TRBJ1-2; D is unclear. V was cut by 5 bases and J by 9 bases, with 13 bases left in between. The CDR3 loop spans 12 amino acids. Germline lookup yields CDR1 MDHEN and CDR2 SYDVKM. CDR3 in DNA: TGTGCCAGCAGTATAACAGTCATTAGCTACACCTTC. Translating gives CASSITVISYTF.

The DNA for the CDR3 is TGTGCCAGCAGTGAAAACAGTCCCTACGAGCAGTACTTC. This sequence encodes CASSENSPYEQYF. V is TRBV2 and J is TRBJ2-7; D call uncertain. V shed 2 bases and J shed 2 bases, with 7 bases lying between them. This CDR3 contains 13 residues. Germline V lookup: CDR1 SNHLY, CDR2 FYNNEI.

The chain links TRBV9 to TRBJ2-7, with D maybe TRBD2 (5 bases). Trimming shortened V by 4 bases and J by 1 base, and 12 bases separated the two germline ends. The length of the CDR3 is 14 residues. Germline assignment: CDR1 SGDLS and CDR2 YYNGEE. The CDR3 bases are TGTGCCAGCAGCTCCAGATGGGAGTCCTACGAGCAGTACTTC. This gives the protein CASSSRWESYEQYF.

The rearrangement joins TRBV5-1 to TRBJ1-4; 10 positions agree with TRBD1. The junction had 3 bases not matched to a gene; V was cut back by 0 bases and J by 7 bases. Germline loops: CDR1 SGHRS, CDR2 YFSETQ. The CDR3 spans 15 residues. CDR3 residues: CASSLGQGASEKLFF. CDR3 coding DNA: TGCGCCAGCAGCTTGGGACAGGGGGCGTCTGAAAAACTGTTTTTT. Based on the CDR3 plus reference TRBV5-1 and TRBJ1-4, the full variable domain is KAGVTQTPRYLIKTRGQQVTLSCSPISGHRSVSWYQQTPGQGLQFLFEYFSETQRNKGNFPGRFSGRQFSNSRSEMNVSTLELGDSALYLCASSLGQGASEKLFFGSGTQLSVL.

This clone was observed once. The chain is built from TRBV27 and TRBJ2-3; D call uncertain. The germline V gene encodes CDR1 MNHEY and CDR2 SMNVEV (reference sequence). The CDR3 has 13 amino acids. Trimming took off 2 bases at V and 6 bases at J, with 9 bases between the two ends. Here the CDR3 reads CASSLTPWDTQYF. CDR3 nucleotide sequence: TGTGCCAGCAGTTTAACCCCCTGGGATACGCAGTATTTT.

The chain is built from TRBV6-1 and TRBJ1-1, with a weak D call TRBD1 (5 bases). Deletions cut 4 bases from V and 1 base from J, with 10 bases between. Looked up from germline, CDR1 is MNHNS and CDR2 is SASEGT. This CDR3 has 14 residues. The CDR3 here is CASSGQTWNTEAFF. As DNA, the CDR3 is TGTGCCAGCAGTGGACAGACCTGGAACACTGAAGCTTTCTTT.

This chain joins TRBV7-2 and TRBJ2-7, with D unclear. Trimming removed 4 bases from V and 3 bases from J, with 4 bases in between. The germline CDR1 and CDR2 sequences are SGHTA and FQGNSA. CDR3 size: 11 residues. The DNA for the CDR3 is TGTGCCAGCAGCTCCCGCTACGAGCAGTACTTC. Its translation is CASSSRYEQYF.

The chain carries TRBV7-9 and TRBJ2-7; 9 bases align to TRBD1. This CDR3 spans 13 amino acids. V shed 6 bases, J shed 5 bases, and the junction held 5 bases outside the gene matches. Per germline, CDR1 SEHNR and CDR2 FQNEAQ (reference sequence). As DNA, the CDR3 is TGTGCCAGCAGTCGGACAGGGGACCACGAGCAGTACTTC. It encodes CASSRTGDHEQYF.

The J gene is TRBJ1-1, the V gene TRBV7-3; maybe TRBD1 (5 bases). The germline V and J ends were trimmed by 2 bases and 0 bases, with 7 bases remaining between them. The CDR3 has 14 amino acids. Germline loops: CDR1 SGHTA, CDR2 FQGTGA. DNA of the CDR3: TGTGCCAGCAGCTTAGGGGGTATGAACACTGAAGCTTTCTTT. It translates to CASSLGGMNTEAFF.